The 19 T cell receptor beta chains given below trace back to one sample, sequenced in a study of T cell responses to AZD1222 COVID-19 vaccine. Measured with immunoSEQ multiplex PCR; TCRdb has only the in-frame clones, and not every one. Of more than 110,000 clones in the sample, 90% were seen once. Here the sequenced sample was peripheral blood, taken on day 0 of AZD1222 vaccination. These receptors were obtained from an adult in good health.

The J gene is TRBJ1-4, the V gene TRBV18, with D hard to call. Germline CDR1 reads KGHSH; CDR2 reads LQKENI. Trimming left V 3 bases short and J 0 bases short, with 5 bases between. CDR3 length: 14 residues. CDR3 amino acids: CASSPVATNEKLFF. The CDR3 DNA follows: TGTGCCAGCTCACCTGTTGCAACTAATGAAAAACTGTTTTTT.

V gene TRBV5-1 combines with J gene TRBJ1-2; 8 bases are a match to TRBD1. Germline V lookup: CDR1 SGHRS, CDR2 YFSETQ. The CDR3 loop spans 18 amino acids. V lost 1 base to trimming and J lost 2 bases; unmatched junction nucleotides: 13. The CDR3 spells CASSLRIRGDRRNYGYTF. The DNA of the CDR3 is TGCGCCAGCAGCTTGAGAATCAGGGGGGACAGGCGGAACTATGGCTACACCTTC.

This chain links TRBV12-3 or TRBV12-4 with TRBJ2-5; D is uncertain. The V gene lost 6 bases and the J gene lost 0 bases, with 5 bases spanning the gap. This CDR3 region has 12 residues. CDR3 in amino acids: CASSRNQETQYF. The CDR3 bases are TGTGCCAGCAGCCGGAACCAAGAGACCCAGTACTTC.

This clone was recorded at least ten times. The chain links TRBV29-1 to TRBJ2-7; tentatively, D is TRBD1 (6 bases). Trimming took 2 bases from V and 3 from J, leaving 11 bases between them. There are 13 residues in the CDR3. CDR1 is SQVTM, CDR2 ANQGSEA, per germline. This CDR3 is CSVERAGDYEQYF. The DNA of the CDR3 is TGCAGCGTTGAAAGGGCAGGGGACTACGAGCAGTACTTC.

There are a few counts of this clone. The rearrangement links TRBV29-1 to TRBJ1-1, with D maybe TRBD1 (6 bases). Germline loops: CDR1 SQVTM, CDR2 ANQGSEA. This CDR3 spans 16 amino acids. Trimming took off 6 bases at V and 0 bases at J, with 20 bases between the two ends. The CDR3 coding sequence is TGCAGCGTGGTCCCCTTTGGGGGGCCCTTGAACACTGAAGCTTTCTTT. This gives the protein CSVVPFGGPLNTEAFF. Together with reference TRBV29-1 and TRBJ1-1, the CDR3 gives the full variable domain: SAVISQKPSRDICQRGTSLTIQCQVDSQVTMMFWYRQQPGQSLTLIATANQGSEATYESGFVIDKFPISRPNLTFSTLTVSNMSPEDSSIYLCSVVPFGGPLNTEAFFGQGTRLTVV.

The chain is built from TRBV1 and TRBJ1-5. TRBV1 is marked as a pseudogene. The CDR3 runs 16 residues. DNA for the CDR3: TGCACCAGCAGCCAAGAGATCAGGCCGGGCGGACAGCCCCAGCATTTT. It is translated as CTSSQEIRPGGQPQHF.

The chain carries TRBV5-4 and TRBJ1-1, with TRBD1 matching over 11 bases. Germline V CDR1 and CDR2: SGHNT, YYREEE (reference sequence). The length of the CDR3 is 18 residues. V lost 3 bases, J lost 3 bases, and 13 bases stayed unmatched. The DNA for the CDR3 is TGTGCCAGCAGCTGGCGGATTAGGGACAGGGGGTTTCACACTGAAGCTTTCTTT. It translates to CASSWRIRDRGFHTEAFF.

The chain links TRBV7-2 to TRBJ2-3; D uncertain. Germline V lookup: CDR1 SGHTA, CDR2 FQGNSA. The CDR3 is made up of 15 amino acids. V was trimmed by 1 base and J by 3 bases, leaving 11 bases between them. CDR3 DNA sequence: TGTGCCAGCAGCTTAGTGGCAACCGGGACAGATACGCAGTATTTT. Amino acids: CASSLVATGTDTQYF. Full variable domain (missing parts from reference TRBV7-2 and TRBJ2-3): GAGVSQSPSNKVTEKGKDVELRCDPISGHTALYWYRQSLGQGLEFLIYFQGNSAPDKSGLPSDRFSAERTGGSVSTLTIQRTQQEDSAVYLCASSLVATGTDTQYFGPGTRLTVL.

This chain connects TRBV6-5 to TRBJ1-2; D gene unclear. CDR3 size: 13 residues. The germline V gene has CDR1 MNHEY and CDR2 SVGAGI. V was clipped by 8 bases and J by 4 bases, with 14 bases between them. The CDR3: CASLPDGSYGYTF. In nucleotides, the CDR3 is TGTGCCAGCCTCCCCGACGGGTCCTATGGCTACACCTTC.

J is TRBJ1-4 and V is TRBV18; D gene uncertain. V lost 1 base to trimming and J lost 6 bases, with 9 bases between them. The CDR3 has 14 residues. The germline V gene encodes CDR1 KGHSH and CDR2 LQKENI. In nucleotides, the CDR3 is TGTGCCAGCTCACCACGGGGTGGCGATGAAAAACTGTTTTTT. Protein: CASSPRGGDEKLFF.

This chain uses TRBV5-1 with TRBJ2-1; the D is unclear. The CDR3 extends over 15 amino acids. V lost 1 base to trimming and J lost 4 bases, with 12 bases between them. Germline assignment: CDR1 SGHRS and CDR2 YFSETQ. CDR3 amino acids: CASSLTMSGYNEQFF. The CDR3 bases are TGCGCCAGCAGCTTGACGATGTCTGGATACAATGAGCAGTTCTTC.

The chain joins TRBV12-5 to TRBJ1-1; D gene ambiguous. V was clipped by 6 bases and J by 1 base, with 12 bases between them. Germline assignment: CDR1 LGHNT and CDR2 FRNRAP. The CDR3 sequence is 14 residues long. The CDR3 region is CASGYGVWNTEAFF. In DNA, the CDR3 is TGTGCTAGTGGCTATGGGGTTTGGAACACTGAAGCTTTCTTT.

J is TRBJ1-2 and V is TRBV15; D is uncertain. Germline assignment: CDR1 LNHNV and CDR2 YYDKDF (reference sequence). CDR3 length: 14 amino acids. Trimming stripped 3 bases from V and 4 bases from J, with 12 bases between. The CDR3 protein is CATSSSPASYGYTF. The CDR3 nucleotides are TGTGCCACCAGCAGCTCCCCAGCTAGCTATGGCTACACCTTC.

The chain couples TRBV5-1 to TRBJ1-3; no reliable D call. The CDR3 extends over 14 amino acids. Germline V lookup: CDR1 SGHRS, CDR2 YFSETQ. Trimming took 3 bases from V and 0 from J, leaving 7 bases between them. The CDR3 is CASSSGGSGNTIYF. In nucleotides, the CDR3 is TGCGCCAGCAGCTCAGGAGGCTCTGGAAACACCATATATTTT.

J is TRBJ1-2 and V is TRBV30; TRBD1 might be the D (5 bases). CDR3 length equals 13 residues. V shed 0 bases and J shed 8 bases, with 13 bases lying between them. Germline V CDR1 and CDR2: GTSNPN, SVGIG (reference sequence). The CDR3 DNA reads as TGTGCCTGGAGTGTACTATCAGGGTCCGGCTACACCTTC. The encoded protein is CAWSVLSGSGYTF.

The chain recombines TRBV7-9 with TRBJ2-7; D ambiguous. The V end lost 5 bases, the J end lost 6 bases, and 17 bases lay between the germline ends. In germline, CDR1 is SEHNR, CDR2 FQNEAQ (reference sequence). This CDR3 region has 14 residues. The CDR3 nucleotides read TGTGCCAGCAGCCAAAAACCGGGCACCGGCGAGCAGTACTTC. Amino acid sequence: CASSQKPGTGEQYF.

This chain joins TRBV2 and TRBJ1-2; tentative D call: TRBD1 (5 bases). Looked up from germline, CDR1 is SNHLY and CDR2 is FYNNEI. The V end lost 5 bases, the J end lost 4 bases, and 17 bases lay between the germline ends. The CDR3 extends over 15 amino acids. The CDR3 region has the DNA TGTGCCAGCAGTTTTGCCAGGGACCCTTTCTATGGCTACACCTTC. Translated: CASSFARDPFYGYTF.

The chain employs TRBV7-2 and TRBJ2-1; possible D gene TRBD2, 6 bases. Germline-derived CDR1 and CDR2 are SGHTA and FQGNSA. The CDR3 is 16 amino acids. V lost 6 bases, J lost 2 bases, and 17 bases lay in between. CDR3 DNA sequence: TGTGCCAGCAGGGCCTTGGGGGGTAGCACCTACAATGAGCAGTTCTTC. Its protein product is CASRALGGSTYNEQFF.

The gene calls are TRBV5-1 and TRBJ2-7; no firm D call. Trimming stripped 2 bases from V and 0 bases from J, with 9 bases between. Germline lookup yields CDR1 SGHRS and CDR2 YFSETQ. The CDR3 covers 14 residues. CDR3 in amino acids: CASSLMTGSYEQYF. The CDR3, as DNA: TGCGCCAGCAGCTTAATGACTGGCTCCTACGAGCAGTACTTC. Together with reference TRBV5-1 and TRBJ2-7, the CDR3 gives the full variable domain: KAGVTQTPRYLIKTRGQQVTLSCSPISGHRSVSWYQQTPGQGLQFLFEYFSETQRNKGNFPGRFSGRQFSNSRSEMNVSTLELGDSALYLCASSLMTGSYEQYFGPGTRLTVT.